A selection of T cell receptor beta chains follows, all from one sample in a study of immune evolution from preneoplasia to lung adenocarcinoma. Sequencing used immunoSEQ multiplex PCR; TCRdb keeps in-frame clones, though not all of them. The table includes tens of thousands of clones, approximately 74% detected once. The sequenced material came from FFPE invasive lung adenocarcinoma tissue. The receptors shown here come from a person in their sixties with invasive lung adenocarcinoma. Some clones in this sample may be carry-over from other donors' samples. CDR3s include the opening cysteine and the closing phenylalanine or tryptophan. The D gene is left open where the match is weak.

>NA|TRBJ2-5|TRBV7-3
CASSFTGIRGETQYF
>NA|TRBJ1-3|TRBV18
CASSRTESQGFSGNTIYF
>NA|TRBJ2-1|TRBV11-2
CASSSIWGNEQFF
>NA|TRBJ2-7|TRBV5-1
CASSLAQGLEQYF
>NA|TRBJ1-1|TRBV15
CATSRDRGRGTEAFF
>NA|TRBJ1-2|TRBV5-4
CASSLQGRGTLYGYTF
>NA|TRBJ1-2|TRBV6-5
CASRDAAGVVYGYTF
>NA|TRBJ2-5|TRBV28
CASSPPGKGETQYF
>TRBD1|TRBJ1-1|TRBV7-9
CASSLEAGGRSEAFF
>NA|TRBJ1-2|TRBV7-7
CASSLGTVANYGYTF
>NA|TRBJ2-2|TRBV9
CASSVLSDTGELFF
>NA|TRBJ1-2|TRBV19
CASSTHLGVAGGYTF
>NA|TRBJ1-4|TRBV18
CASSRDTNEKLFF
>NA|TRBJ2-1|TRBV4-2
CASSRTGTDNEQFF
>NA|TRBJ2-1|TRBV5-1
CASSLANPRLNEQFF
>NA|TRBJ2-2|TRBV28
CASSTRGFIVSGELFF
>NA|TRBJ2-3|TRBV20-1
CSARRTDTQYF
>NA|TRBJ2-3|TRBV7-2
CASSPDYLSTDTQYF
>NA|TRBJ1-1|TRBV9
CASSPRDIENTEAFF
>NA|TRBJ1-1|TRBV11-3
CASSLQGSTEAFF
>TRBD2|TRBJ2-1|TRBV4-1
CASSLRFSGTWNEQFF
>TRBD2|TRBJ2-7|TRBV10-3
CAISEGTSGDYEQYF
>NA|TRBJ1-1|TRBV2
CASSATVNTEAFF
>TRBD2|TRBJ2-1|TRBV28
CASSSSGSDSNEQFF
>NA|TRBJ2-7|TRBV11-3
CASSSGSPTYEQYF
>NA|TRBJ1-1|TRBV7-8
CASSLWGGGVNTEAFF
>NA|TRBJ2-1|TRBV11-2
CASTHPAGSYNEQFF
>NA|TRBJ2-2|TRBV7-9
CASSLGDVGTGELFF
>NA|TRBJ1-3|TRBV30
CARRPRDSGNTIYF
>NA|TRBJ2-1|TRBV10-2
CASSDSRVGEQFF
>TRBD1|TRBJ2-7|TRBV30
CAWSVVGRGREQYF